This TCR beta chain was sequenced in a study of T-cell memory formation after mild COVID-19. Study in general: In these data, TCR clusters were largely donor specific.

Remarks on this clonotype: Its antigen remains unidentified.

Broader study findings: Among contracting clones, CD4+ were mainly CM/EM and CD8+ enriched in EMRA. CD4/CD8 balance held among clones contracting day 15 to 85, and later expanders leaned CD4+. That cross-reactive memory joined was suggested by some responding clones appearing in pre-infection memory.

CDR1 is LGHNA, CDR2 YSLEER, per germline. Trimming took 1 base from V and 6 from J; bases not matched to a gene: 8. The CDR3 contains 15 residues. TCRdb redid the calling of the 5' RACE reads with MiXCR, one entry per CDR3 protein. The sample lists approximately 150,000 distinct CDR3 sequences, 15% to 20% occurring once. The TCR sequence derives from an adult woman who had mild COVID-19 (a few samples of this study predate the infection). Cell type and time point are not known. The material sequenced was PBMCs or a T cell subset sorted from them (not recorded which). The J gene is TRBJ2-7, the V gene TRBV4-3, with TRBD1 identical over 8 bases. The CDR3 loop is CASSQVQGAQGEQYF. The CDR3, as DNA: TGCGCCAGCAGCCAAGTCCAGGGGGCGCAAGGCGAGCAGTACTTC.